The 24 T cell receptor beta chains listed next were all sequenced from one sample in a study of control samples from healthy donors and cancer patients. Produced via immunoSEQ multiplex PCR; TCRdb's table is partial and in-frame only. The repertoire consists of approximately 100,000 clones, with 70% to 90% occurring once and the leading ten covering roughly 13%. The sample comprised blood. All receptors come from a young man in good health.

The V gene is TRBV11-2, the J gene TRBJ2-1; 14 nucleotides line up with TRBD2. The CDR3 totals 14 residues. J gave up 14 bases and V 5 bases, and 8 bases lay outside the gene matches. Germline loops: CDR1 SGHAT, CDR2 FQNNGV. The CDR3 loop is CASSLGTSGSREFF. In DNA, the CDR3 is TGTGCCAGCAGCCTGGGGACTAGCGGGAGTAGGGAGTTCTTC.

This clone has more than one count but fewer than ten. The chain links TRBV27 to TRBJ1-6; no firm D call. V shed 6 bases and J shed 10 bases, with 16 bases lying between them. The germline V gene has CDR1 MNHEY and CDR2 SMNVEV (reference sequence). CDR3 length equals 14 residues. The CDR3 protein is CASSDRVLGSPLHF. CDR3 in DNA: TGTGCCAGCAGCGACCGGGTCCTGGGCTCACCCCTCCACTTT.

This clone is categorized as medium-sized. The chain is built from TRBV24-1 and TRBJ1-2, with a possible D match to TRBD1 (5 bases). Trimming took 2 bases from V and 4 from J, leaving 13 bases between them. Germline loops: CDR1 KGHDR, CDR2 SFDVKD. This CDR3 is 15 amino acids long. Written as DNA, the CDR3 is TGTGCCACCAGTGATTCCCAGGGCCCGGTCTATGGCTACACCTTC. Translating gives CATSDSQGPVYGYTF.

This chain uses TRBV7-9 with TRBJ2-1, with TRBD2 identical over 11 bases. CDR1 is SEHNR, CDR2 FQNEAQ, per germline (reference sequence). The CDR3 has 16 amino acids. Unmatched junction bases numbered 13, after V lost 5 bases and J lost 10 bases. Here the CDR3 reads CASSIGRLAGGREQFF. The DNA of the CDR3 is TGTGCCAGCAGCATAGGGCGGCTAGCGGGAGGTCGGGAGCAGTTCTTC.

This sequence joins TRBV11-2 and TRBJ2-7, with D hard to call. Germline loops: CDR1 SGHAT, CDR2 FQNNGV. Trimming removed 1 base at V and 6 bases at J, with 10 bases between. There are 13 residues in the CDR3. CDR3 in amino acids: CASSLVVAGEQYF. CDR3 coding DNA: TGTGCCAGCAGCTTAGTGGTGGCAGGCGAGCAGTACTTC.

This sequence joins TRBV7-9 and TRBJ1-3, with D hard to call. Germline V lookup: CDR1 SEHNR, CDR2 FQNEAQ (reference sequence). The length of the CDR3 is 13 residues. V dropped 3 bases and J dropped 4 bases, with 7 bases sitting between them. The CDR3 loop is CASSFGSGNTIYF. The CDR3 DNA reads as TGTGCCAGCAGCTTCGGGAGCGGAAACACCATATATTTT.

A few counts support this clone. The rearrangement joins TRBV27 to TRBJ2-7; D is uncertain. Germline lookup yields CDR1 MNHEY and CDR2 SMNVEV (reference sequence). The CDR3 length is 15 residues. V was clipped by 2 bases and J by 3 bases, with 14 bases between them. In nucleotides, the CDR3 is TGTGCCAGCAGTTTAGCGTTAGGCCTTTTCTACGAGCAGTACTTC. This encodes CASSLALGLFYEQYF.

The chain has TRBV6-1 and TRBJ2-5; no firm D call. The CDR3 spans 13 residues. Deletions cut 1 base from V and 1 base from J, with 4 bases between. Germline assignment: CDR1 MNHNS and CDR2 SASEGT. The CDR3 sequence: CASSEGTQETQYF. The CDR3 region has the DNA TGTGCCAGCAGTGAAGGCACCCAAGAGACCCAGTACTTC.

V and J are TRBV5-1 and TRBJ1-1; D is unclear. The CDR3 is made up of 15 amino acids. Germline CDR1 reads SGHRS; CDR2 reads YFSETQ. Trimming cost V 3 bases and J 6 bases, with 18 bases left between them. CDR3 loop: CASSSKTGILAEAFF. DNA of the CDR3: TGCGCCAGCAGCTCAAAGACCGGGATTCTCGCTGAAGCTTTCTTT.

The chain joins TRBV7-9 to TRBJ1-3; D unresolved. CDR3 length equals 14 residues. V lost 5 bases and J 0 bases, leaving 8 bases between the germline ends. Germline assignment: CDR1 SEHNR and CDR2 FQNEAQ (reference sequence). CDR3 sequence (DNA): TGTGCCAGCAGCCCCCGGGACTCTGGAAACACCATATATTTT. Its translation is CASSPRDSGNTIYF.

The CDR3 sequence: CAWSVHYEQYF. Here the CDR3 DNA reads TGTGCCTGGAGTGTACACTACGAGCAGTACTTC. The gene calls are TRBV30 and TRBJ2-7; D gene unclear. The length of the CDR3 is 11 residues. The germline CDR1 and CDR2 sequences are GTSNPN and SVGIG (reference sequence). The germline V and J ends were trimmed by 0 bases and 3 bases, with 3 bases remaining between them.

The CDR3 loop reads CATSRDGDTAGNTIYF. The CDR3 coding sequence is TGTGCCACCAGCAGAGATGGGGACACAGCTGGAAACACCATATATTTT. This chain uses TRBV15 with TRBJ1-3, with a tentative D call TRBD1 (6 bases). The germline gives CDR1 LNHNV, CDR2 YYDKDF (reference sequence). The CDR3 is 16 residues long. The germline V and J ends were trimmed by 0 bases and 2 bases, with 11 bases remaining between them.

This clone has a single count. The chain recombines TRBV19 with TRBJ2-2, with no clear D. V lost 7 bases and J 4 bases, leaving 13 bases between the germline ends. The germline CDR1 and CDR2 sequences are LNHDA and SQIVND (reference sequence). CDR3 size: 14 residues. In DNA, the CDR3 is TGTGCCAGTAATACCGGTGACCCCACCGGGGAGCTGTTTTTT. As protein: CASNTGDPTGELFF.

This sequence joins TRBV18 and TRBJ1-2; D is unclear. V lost 3 bases and J 4 bases, leaving 12 bases between the germline ends. Per germline, CDR1 KGHSH and CDR2 LQKENI. The CDR3 loop spans 14 amino acids. CDR3 coding DNA: TGTGCCAGCTCACCGCTAGACATGGTCTATGGCTACACCTTC. This encodes CASSPLDMVYGYTF. Complete variable domain (other parts from reference TRBV18 and TRBJ1-2): NAGVMQNPRHLVRRRGQEARLRCSPMKGHSHVYWYRQLPEEGLKFMVYLQKENIIDESGMPKERFSAEFPKEGPSILRIQQVVRGDSAAYFCASSPLDMVYGYTFGSGTRLTVV.

The chain carries TRBV7-3 and TRBJ2-1, with TRBD2 matching over 7 bases. V was pared by 2 bases and J by 3 bases, with 4 bases of the junction left unmatched. Germline CDR1 and CDR2: SGHTA and FQGTGA. CDR3 size: 15 residues. CDR3 loop: CASSLGSSGYNEQFF. The CDR3 bases are TGTGCCAGCAGCTTAGGTTCTAGCGGCTACAATGAGCAGTTCTTC.

The chain has TRBV4-2 and TRBJ2-1, with 7 positions matching TRBD2. Looked up from germline, CDR1 is LGHNA and CDR2 is YNFKEQ. V was clipped by 4 bases and J by 8 bases; unmatched bases: 14. This CDR3 region has 16 residues. This CDR3 is CASSPSLRREFDEQFF. The DNA for the CDR3 is TGTGCCAGCAGCCCCTCTTTGCGGCGGGAGTTCGATGAGCAGTTCTTC.

The rearrangement joins TRBV6-5 to TRBJ1-2, with a tentative D call TRBD1 (6 bases). CDR1 is MNHEY and CDR2 is SVGAGI in the germline V gene. V lost 6 bases and J lost 7, with 15 bases in between. This CDR3 comprises 13 residues. CDR3 DNA: TGTGCCAGCAGGCCGGGGGGGGCCGGTGGCTACACCTTC. Its translation is CASRPGGAGGYTF.

This sequence joins TRBV5-1 and TRBJ1-1, with a tentative D call TRBD1 (5 bases). Germline values: CDR1 SGHRS, CDR2 YFSETQ. There are 14 residues in the CDR3. Trimming removed 1 base at V and 5 bases at J, with 12 bases between. The CDR3 spells CASSLWGLGTEAFF. The CDR3, as DNA: TGCGCCAGCAGCTTGTGGGGCCTCGGAACTGAAGCTTTCTTT.

The CDR3: CASSSWSRGQANYGYTF. DNA for the CDR3: TGTGCCAGCAGTTCTTGGAGCAGGGGGCAAGCTAACTATGGCTACACCTTC. The chain links TRBV27 to TRBJ1-2, with 8 bases aligning to TRBD1. Germline CDR1 reads MNHEY; CDR2 reads SMNVEV (reference sequence). Trimming at V came to 4 bases and at J to 0 bases, leaving 10 bases not matched to a gene. The CDR3 consists of 17 residues.

The chain carries TRBV2 and TRBJ2-2, with D uncertain. V lost 3 bases and J lost 5, with 10 bases in between. Germline V CDR1 and CDR2: SNHLY, FYNNEI. The length of the CDR3 is 14 residues. The CDR3 is CASSELLATGELFF. The CDR3 DNA reads TGTGCCAGCAGTGAGTTGTTGGCAACCGGGGAGCTGTTTTTT.

V is TRBV24-1 and J is TRBJ1-2; maybe TRBD1 (5 bases). This CDR3 region has 14 residues. Germline values: CDR1 KGHDR, CDR2 SFDVKD. Between the trimmed V and J ends, which lost 3 bases and 5 bases, there was a span of 12 bases. The CDR3 DNA follows: TGTGCCACCAGTGATGGCGCAGGGCTATATGGCTACACCTTC. This sequence encodes CATSDGAGLYGYTF.

The J gene is TRBJ1-4, the V gene TRBV19, with D possibly matching TRBD1 (5 bases). The CDR3 covers 12 residues. The V end was cut by 8 bases, the J end by 4 bases, with 8 bases between. Germline V gives CDR1 LNHDA, CDR2 SQIVND (reference sequence). The CDR3, as DNA: TGTGCCAGTCGGACAAATAATGAAAAACTGTTTTTT. It encodes CASRTNNEKLFF.

The J gene is TRBJ2-5, the V gene TRBV5-1, with 8 nucleotides matching TRBD2. Germline V gene sequence: CDR1 SGHRS, CDR2 YFSETQ. This CDR3 is built from 14 residues. V trimming: 4 bases; J trimming: 5 bases; junction bases outside the gene matches: 7. CDR3 in DNA: TGCGCCAGCAGCGTGCAAGGACTAGCTGAGACCCAGTACTTC. Translating gives CASSVQGLAETQYF.

V usage is TRBV5-4 and J usage is TRBJ2-3; 7 positions agree with TRBD1. Per the germline V gene, CDR1 is SGHNT and CDR2 is YYREEE (reference sequence). The ends lost 0 bases at V and 0 bases at J; junction bases unmatched: 4. This CDR3 has 16 residues. In nucleotides, the CDR3 is TGTGCCAGCAGCTTGGCCCAGGGGGAGAGCACAGATACGCAGTATTTT. It is translated as CASSLAQGESTDTQYF.